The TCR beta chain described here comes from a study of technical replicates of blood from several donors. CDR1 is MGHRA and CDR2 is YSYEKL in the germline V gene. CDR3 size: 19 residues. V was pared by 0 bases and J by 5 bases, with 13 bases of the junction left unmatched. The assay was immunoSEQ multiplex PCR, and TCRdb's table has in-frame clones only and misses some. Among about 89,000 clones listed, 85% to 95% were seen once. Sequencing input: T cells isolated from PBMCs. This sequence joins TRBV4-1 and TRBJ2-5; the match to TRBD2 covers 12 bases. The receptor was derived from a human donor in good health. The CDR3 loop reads CASSQEDPPTSGGRETQYF. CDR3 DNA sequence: TGCGCCAGCAGCCAAGAGGACCCACCTACTAGCGGGGGGCGGGAGACCCAGTACTTC.